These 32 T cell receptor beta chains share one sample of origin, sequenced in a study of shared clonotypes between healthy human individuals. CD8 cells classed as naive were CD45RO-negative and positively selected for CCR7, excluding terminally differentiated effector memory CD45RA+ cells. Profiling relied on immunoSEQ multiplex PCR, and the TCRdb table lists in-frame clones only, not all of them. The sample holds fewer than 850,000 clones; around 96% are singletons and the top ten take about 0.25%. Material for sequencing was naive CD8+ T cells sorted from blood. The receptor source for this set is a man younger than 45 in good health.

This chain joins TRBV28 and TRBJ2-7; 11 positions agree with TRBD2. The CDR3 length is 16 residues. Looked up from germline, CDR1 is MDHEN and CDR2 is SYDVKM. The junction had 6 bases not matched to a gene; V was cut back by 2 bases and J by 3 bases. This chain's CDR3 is CASSLIPGLADYEQYF. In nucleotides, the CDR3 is TGTGCCAGCAGTTTAATCCCGGGACTAGCGGACTACGAGCAGTACTTC.

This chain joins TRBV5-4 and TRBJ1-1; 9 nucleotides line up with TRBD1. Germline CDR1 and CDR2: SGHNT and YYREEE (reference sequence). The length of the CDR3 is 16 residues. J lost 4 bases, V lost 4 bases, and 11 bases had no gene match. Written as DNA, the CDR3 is TGTGCCAGCAGCGATTATCCTAACAGGGGGCGCACTGAAGCTTTCTTT. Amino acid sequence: CASSDYPNRGRTEAFF. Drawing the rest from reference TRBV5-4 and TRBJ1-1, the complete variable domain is ETGVTQSPTHLIKTRGQQVTLRCSSQSGHNTVSWYQQALGQGPQFIFQYYREEENGRGNFPPRFSGLQFPNYSSELNVNALELDDSALYLCASSDYPNRGRTEAFFGQGTRLTVV.

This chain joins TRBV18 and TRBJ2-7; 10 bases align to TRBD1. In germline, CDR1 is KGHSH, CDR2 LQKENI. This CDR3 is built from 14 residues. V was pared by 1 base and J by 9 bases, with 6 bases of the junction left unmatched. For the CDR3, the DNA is TGTGCCAGCTCACCACAGGGACAGGGGCCAATGCAGTACTTC. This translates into CASSPQGQGPMQYF.

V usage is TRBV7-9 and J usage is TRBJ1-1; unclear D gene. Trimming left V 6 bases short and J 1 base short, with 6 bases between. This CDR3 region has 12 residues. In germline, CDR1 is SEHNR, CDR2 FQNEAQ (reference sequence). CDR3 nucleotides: TGTGCCAGCAGACCAGGGAACACTGAAGCTTTCTTT. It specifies CASRPGNTEAFF.

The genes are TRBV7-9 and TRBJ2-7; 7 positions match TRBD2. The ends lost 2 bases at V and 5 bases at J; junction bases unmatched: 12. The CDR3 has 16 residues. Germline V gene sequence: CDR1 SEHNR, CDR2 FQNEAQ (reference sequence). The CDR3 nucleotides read TGTGCCAGCAGCTTATCCCCCGGGGAGGGGTTCCACGAGCAGTACTTC. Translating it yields CASSLSPGEGFHEQYF. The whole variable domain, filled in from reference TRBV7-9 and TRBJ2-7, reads DTGVSQNPRHKITKRGQNVTFRCDPISEHNRLYWYRQTLGQGPEFLTYFQNEAQLEKSRLLSDRFSAERPKGSFSTLEIQRTEQGDSAMYLCASSLSPGEGFHEQYFGPGTRLTVT.

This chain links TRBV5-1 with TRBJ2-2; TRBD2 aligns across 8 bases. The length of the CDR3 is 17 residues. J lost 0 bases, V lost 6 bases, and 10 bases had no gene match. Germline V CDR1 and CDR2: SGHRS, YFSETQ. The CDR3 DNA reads TGCGCCAGCAACAAAGCAACTAGCGGCCCGAACACCGGGGAGCTGTTTTTT. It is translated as CASNKATSGPNTGELFF.

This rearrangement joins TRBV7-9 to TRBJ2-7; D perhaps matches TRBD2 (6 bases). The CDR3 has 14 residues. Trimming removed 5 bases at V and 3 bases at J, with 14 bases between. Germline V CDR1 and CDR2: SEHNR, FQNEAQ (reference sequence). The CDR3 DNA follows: TGTGCCAGCAGCGCCCTACTAGCCGACTACGAGCAGTACTTC. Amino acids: CASSALLADYEQYF.

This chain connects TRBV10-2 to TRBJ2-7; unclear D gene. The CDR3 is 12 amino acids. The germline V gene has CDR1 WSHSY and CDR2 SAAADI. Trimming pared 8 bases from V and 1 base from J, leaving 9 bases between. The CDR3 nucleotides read TGCGCCAGCTTAATGGGTTCCTACGAGCAGTACTTC. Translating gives CASLMGSYEQYF.

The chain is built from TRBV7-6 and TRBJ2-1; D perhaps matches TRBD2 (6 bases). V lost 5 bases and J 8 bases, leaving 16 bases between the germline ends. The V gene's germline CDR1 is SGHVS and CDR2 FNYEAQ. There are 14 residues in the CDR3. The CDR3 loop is CASSEGTRHHEQFF. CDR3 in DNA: TGTGCCAGCAGCGAGGGGACTCGTCATCATGAGCAGTTCTTC. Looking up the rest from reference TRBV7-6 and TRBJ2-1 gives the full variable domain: GAGVSQSPRYKVTKRGQDVALRCDPISGHVSLYWYRQALGQGPEFLTYFNYEAQQDKSGLPNDRFSAERPEGSISTLTIQRTEQRDSAMYRCASSEGTRHHEQFFGPGTRLTVL.

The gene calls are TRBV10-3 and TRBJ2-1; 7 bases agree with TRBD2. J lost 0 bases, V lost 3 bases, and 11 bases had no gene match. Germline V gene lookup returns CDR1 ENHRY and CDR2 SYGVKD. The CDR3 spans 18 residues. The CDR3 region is CAISEGFRRESSYNEQFF. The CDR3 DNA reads TGTGCCATCAGTGAAGGTTTCCGGCGGGAGAGCTCCTACAATGAGCAGTTCTTC.

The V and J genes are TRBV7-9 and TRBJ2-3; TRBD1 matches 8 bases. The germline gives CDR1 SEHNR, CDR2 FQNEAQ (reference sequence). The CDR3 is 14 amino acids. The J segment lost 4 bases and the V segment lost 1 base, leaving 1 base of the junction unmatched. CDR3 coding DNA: TGTGCCAGCAGCTTAGTGGACAGGGCAGATACGCAGTATTTT. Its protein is CASSLVDRADTQYF.

CDR3 in amino acids: CASTSGGRYEQFF. The DNA for the CDR3 is TGTGCCAGTACCTCGGGAGGTCGCTATGAGCAGTTCTTC. V and J are TRBV27 and TRBJ2-1; 7 bases align to TRBD2. Germline assignment: CDR1 MNHEY and CDR2 SMNVEV (reference sequence). The V and J ends lost 9 bases and 8 bases, in that order; junction bases with no gene match: 10. The CDR3 runs to 13 residues.

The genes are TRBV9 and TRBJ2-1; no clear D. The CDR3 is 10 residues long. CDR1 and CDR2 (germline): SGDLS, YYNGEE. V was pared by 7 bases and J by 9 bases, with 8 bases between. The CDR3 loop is CASGRGEQFF. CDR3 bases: TGTGCCAGCGGCAGAGGTGAGCAGTTCTTC. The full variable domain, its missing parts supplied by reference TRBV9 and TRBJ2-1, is DSGVTQTPKHLITATGQRVTLRCSPRSGDLSVYWYQQSLDQGLQFLIQYYNGEERAKGNILERFSAQQFPDLHSELNLSSLELGDSALYFCASGRGEQFFGPGTRLTVL.

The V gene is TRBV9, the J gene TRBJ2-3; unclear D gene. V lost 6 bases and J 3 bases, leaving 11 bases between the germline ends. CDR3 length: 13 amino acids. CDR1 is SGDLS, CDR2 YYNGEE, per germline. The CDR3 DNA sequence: TGTGCCAGCACTCAGCATGGGACAGATACGCAGTATTTT. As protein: CASTQHGTDTQYF.

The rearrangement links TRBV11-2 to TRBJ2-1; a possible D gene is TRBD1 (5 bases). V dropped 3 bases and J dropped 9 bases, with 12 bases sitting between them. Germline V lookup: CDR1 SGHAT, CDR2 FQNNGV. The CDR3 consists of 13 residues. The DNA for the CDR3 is TGTGCCAGCAGCTTCCCAGGGTCTGCTGAGCAGTTCTTC. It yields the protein CASSFPGSAEQFF. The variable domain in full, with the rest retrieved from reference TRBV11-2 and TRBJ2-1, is EAGVAQSPRYKIIEKRQSVAFWCNPISGHATLYWYQQILGQGPKLLIQFQNNGVVDDSQLPKDRFSAERLKGVDSTLKIQPAKLEDSAVYLCASSFPGSAEQFFGPGTRLTVL.

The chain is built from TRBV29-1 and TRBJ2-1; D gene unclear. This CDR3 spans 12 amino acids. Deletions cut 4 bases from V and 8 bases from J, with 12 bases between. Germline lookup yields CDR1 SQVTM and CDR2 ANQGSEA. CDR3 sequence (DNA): TGCAGCGTTGGTGGGATTTCGTATGAGCAGTTCTTC. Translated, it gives CSVGGISYEQFF.

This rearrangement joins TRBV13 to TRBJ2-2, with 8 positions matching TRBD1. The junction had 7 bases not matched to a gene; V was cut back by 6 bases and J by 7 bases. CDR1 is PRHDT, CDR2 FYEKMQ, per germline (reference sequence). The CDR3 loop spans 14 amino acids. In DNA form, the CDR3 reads TGTGCCAGCAGTTCAGGGGGCGCCGGCGGGGAGCTGTTTTTT. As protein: CASSSGGAGGELFF.

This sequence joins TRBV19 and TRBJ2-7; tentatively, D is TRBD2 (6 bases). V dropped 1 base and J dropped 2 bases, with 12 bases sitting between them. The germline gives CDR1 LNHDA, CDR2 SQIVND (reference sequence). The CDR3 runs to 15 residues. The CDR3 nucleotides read TGTGCCAGTAGTATAGCGGGCGGAGGGGCCTACGAGCAGTACTTC. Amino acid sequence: CASSIAGGGAYEQYF.

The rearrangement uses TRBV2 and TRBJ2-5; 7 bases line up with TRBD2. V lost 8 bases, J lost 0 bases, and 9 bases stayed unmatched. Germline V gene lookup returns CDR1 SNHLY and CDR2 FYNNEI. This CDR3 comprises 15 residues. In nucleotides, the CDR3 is TGTGCCAGCGGGGGGGACTTCCTGTACCAAGAGACCCAGTACTTC. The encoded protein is CASGGDFLYQETQYF.

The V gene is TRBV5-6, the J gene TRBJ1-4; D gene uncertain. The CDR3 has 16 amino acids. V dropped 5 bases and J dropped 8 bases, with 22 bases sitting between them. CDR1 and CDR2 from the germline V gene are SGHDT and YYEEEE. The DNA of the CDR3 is TGTGCCAGCAGGTCGACCCCGGGAGGATGGTACGAAAAACTGTTTTTT. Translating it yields CASRSTPGGWYEKLFF. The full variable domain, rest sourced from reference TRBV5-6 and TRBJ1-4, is DAGVTQSPTHLIKTRGQQVTLRCSPKSGHDTVSWYQQALGQGPQFIFQYYEEEERQRGNFPDRFSGHQFPNYSSELNVNALLLGDSALYLCASRSTPGGWYEKLFFGSGTQLSVL.

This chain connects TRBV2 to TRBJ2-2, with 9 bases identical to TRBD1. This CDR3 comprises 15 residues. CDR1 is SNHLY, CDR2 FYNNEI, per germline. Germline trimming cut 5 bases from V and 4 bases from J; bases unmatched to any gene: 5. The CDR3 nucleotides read TGTGCCAGCAGTACCGGGACAGGGATCACCGGGGAGCTGTTTTTT. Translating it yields CASSTGTGITGELFF.

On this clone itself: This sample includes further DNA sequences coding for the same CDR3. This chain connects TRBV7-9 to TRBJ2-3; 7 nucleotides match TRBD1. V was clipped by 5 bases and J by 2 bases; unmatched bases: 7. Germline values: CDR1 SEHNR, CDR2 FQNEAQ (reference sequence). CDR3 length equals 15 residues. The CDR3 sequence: CASSGRDRDTDTQYF. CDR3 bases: TGTGCCAGCAGCGGCCGGGACAGAGACACAGATACGCAGTATTTT.

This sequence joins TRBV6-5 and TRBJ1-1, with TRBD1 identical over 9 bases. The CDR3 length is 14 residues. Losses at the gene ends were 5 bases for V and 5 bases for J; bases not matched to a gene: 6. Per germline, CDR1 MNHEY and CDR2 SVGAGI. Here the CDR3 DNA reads TGTGCCAGCAGTAAGGACAGGGGAGGGACTGAAGCTTTCTTT. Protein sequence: CASSKDRGGTEAFF.

The CDR3 loop reads CASSESGYTEAFF. Here the CDR3 DNA reads TGCGCCAGCAGTGAGTCGGGGTACACTGAAGCTTTCTTT. J is TRBJ1-1 and V is TRBV10-2, with no clear D. The CDR3 is 13 residues long. Germline lookup yields CDR1 WSHSY and CDR2 SAAADI. Trimming shortened V by 0 bases and J by 3 bases, and 5 bases separated the two germline ends.

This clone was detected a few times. CDR3 sequence: CAWSDRGRQPQHF. CDR3 nucleotide sequence: TGTGCCTGGAGTGACAGGGGCAGACAGCCCCAGCATTTT. This chain uses TRBV30 with TRBJ1-5; 7 bases are shared with TRBD1. V shed 1 base, J shed 7 bases, and the junction held 4 bases outside the gene matches. Per the germline V gene, CDR1 is GTSNPN and CDR2 is SVGIG (reference sequence). The CDR3 is 13 residues long.

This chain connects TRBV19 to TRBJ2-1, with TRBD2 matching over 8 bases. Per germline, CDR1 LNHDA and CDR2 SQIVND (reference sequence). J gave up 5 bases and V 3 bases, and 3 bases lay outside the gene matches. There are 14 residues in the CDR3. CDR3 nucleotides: TGTGCCAGTAGTATGGGAGCGGGAGACAATGAGCAGTTCTTC. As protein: CASSMGAGDNEQFF. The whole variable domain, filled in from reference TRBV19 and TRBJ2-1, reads DGGITQSPKYLFRKEGQNVTLSCEQNLNHDAMYWYRQDPGQGLRLIYYSQIVNDFQKGDIAEGYSVSREKKESFPLTVTSAQKNPTAFYLCASSMGAGDNEQFFGPGTRLTVL.

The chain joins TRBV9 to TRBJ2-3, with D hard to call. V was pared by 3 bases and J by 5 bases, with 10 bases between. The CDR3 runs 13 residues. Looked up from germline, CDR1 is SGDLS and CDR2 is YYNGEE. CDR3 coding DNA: TGTGCCAGCAGCGACCTCATAGAAGATACGCAGTATTTT. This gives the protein CASSDLIEDTQYF.

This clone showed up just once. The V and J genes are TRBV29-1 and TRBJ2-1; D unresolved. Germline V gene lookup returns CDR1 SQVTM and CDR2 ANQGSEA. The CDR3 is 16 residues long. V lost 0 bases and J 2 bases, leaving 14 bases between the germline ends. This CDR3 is CSVEDRAELTYNEQFF. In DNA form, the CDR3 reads TGCAGCGTTGAAGATCGCGCGGAGCTCACCTACAATGAGCAGTTCTTC.

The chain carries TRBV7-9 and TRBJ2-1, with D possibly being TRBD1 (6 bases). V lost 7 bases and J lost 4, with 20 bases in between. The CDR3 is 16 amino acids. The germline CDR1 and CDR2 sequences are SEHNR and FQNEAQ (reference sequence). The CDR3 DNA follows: TGTGCCAGCACCCCTGGCTCGGGACATAATTACAATGAGCAGTTCTTC. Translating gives CASTPGSGHNYNEQFF. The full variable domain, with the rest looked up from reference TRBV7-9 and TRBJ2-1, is DTGVSQNPRHKITKRGQNVTFRCDPISEHNRLYWYRQTLGQGPEFLTYFQNEAQLEKSRLLSDRFSAERPKGSFSTLEIQRTEQGDSAMYLCASTPGSGHNYNEQFFGPGTRLTVL.

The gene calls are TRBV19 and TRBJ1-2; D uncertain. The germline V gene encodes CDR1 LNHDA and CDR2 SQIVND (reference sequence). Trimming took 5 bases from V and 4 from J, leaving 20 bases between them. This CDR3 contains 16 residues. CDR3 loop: CASSPSGPGSGYGYTF. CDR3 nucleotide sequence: TGTGCCAGTAGTCCTTCGGGTCCGGGGTCAGGCTATGGCTACACCTTC.

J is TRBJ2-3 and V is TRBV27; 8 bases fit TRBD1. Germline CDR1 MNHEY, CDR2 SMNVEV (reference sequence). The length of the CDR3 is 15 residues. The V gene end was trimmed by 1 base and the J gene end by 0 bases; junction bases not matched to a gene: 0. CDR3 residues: CASSLWDRSTDTQYF. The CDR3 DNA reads TGTGCCAGCAGTTTATGGGACAGGAGCACAGATACGCAGTATTTT.

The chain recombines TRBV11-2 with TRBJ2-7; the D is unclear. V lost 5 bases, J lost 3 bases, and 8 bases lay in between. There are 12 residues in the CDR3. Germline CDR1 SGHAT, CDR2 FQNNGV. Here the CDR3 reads CASSQQNYEQYF. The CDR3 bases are TGTGCCAGCAGCCAACAAAACTACGAGCAGTACTTC. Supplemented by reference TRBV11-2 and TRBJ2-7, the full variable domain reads EAGVAQSPRYKIIEKRQSVAFWCNPISGHATLYWYQQILGQGPKLLIQFQNNGVVDDSQLPKDRFSAERLKGVDSTLKIQPAKLEDSAVYLCASSQQNYEQYFGPGTRLTVT.